This T cell receptor (beta chain) was captured in a study of cytomegalovirus exposure and HLA in healthy donors. Trimming pared 5 bases from V and 0 bases from J, leaving 14 bases between. CDR1 is MDHEN, CDR2 SYDVKM, per germline. This CDR3 contains 15 residues. Researchers ran the PCR with 60 Vbeta and 13 Jbeta primers. Measured with immunoSEQ multiplex PCR; TCRdb has only the in-frame clones, and not every one. The data show about 140,000 clones, with about three quarters seen just once and approximately 1.2% held by the top ten. The receptor was derived from a male donor in good health and CMV-seropositive. Sequences were obtained from PBMCs. This chain connects TRBV28 to TRBJ2-7, with D tentatively TRBD2 (5 bases). The CDR3 nucleotides are TGTGCCAGCAGTATCCTTGGGGAGAGCTCCTACGAGCAGTACTTC. It translates to CASSILGESSYEQYF.